This T cell receptor (beta chain) was sequenced during a study of cytomegalovirus exposure and HLA in healthy donors. The length of the CDR3 is 16 residues. Germline-derived CDR1 and CDR2 are SGDLS and YYNGEE. Trimming removed 4 bases from V and 4 bases from J, with 17 bases in between. Concerning this clone itself: Its specificity is not known. This CDR3 is also generated by other DNA sequences in the sample.

13 Jbeta primers and 60 Vbeta primers were used for the PCR. Produced via immunoSEQ multiplex PCR; TCRdb's table is partial and in-frame only. The sample records under 200,000 clones, roughly 13% being singletons. Study results and limitations: For most TCR sequences rarity was the rule, although some public TCRs occurred in many donors. The authors excluded some V segments, including TRBV6-2 and TRBV6-3, as indistinguishable.

This sequence joins TRBV9 and TRBJ2-2, with D possibly TRBD1 on 7 matching bases. The sequence came from a man aged 50 to 59 in good health and CMV-seropositive. Source material: PBMCs. CDR3 DNA: TGTGCCAGCAGCCCGACAGGGACCGGGGGCACCGGGGAGCTGTTTTTT. It encodes CASSPTGTGGTGELFF.